This entry lists 17 T cell receptor beta chains sequenced from one sample in a study of cytomegalovirus exposure and HLA in healthy donors. In the PCR, 60 Vbeta and 13 Jbeta primers were used. TCRdb's copy holds only in-frame clones and misses some; the assay was immunoSEQ multiplex PCR. The sample has approximately 130,000 clones; about 87% are singletons. Sequencing input: PBMCs. Receptors were obtained from a woman aged 25 to 39 in good health and CMV-seronegative.

V and J are TRBV7-3 and TRBJ2-5; D is undetermined. Germline CDR1 is SGHTA and CDR2 is FQGTGA. V was pared by 5 bases and J by 5 bases, with 12 bases between. This CDR3 comprises 13 residues. The CDR3 DNA follows: TGTGCCAGCAGCCCTCCCACGGTGGAGACCCAGTACTTC. Translating it yields CASSPPTVETQYF.

J is TRBJ2-3 and V is TRBV6-5; D perhaps matches TRBD2 (7 bases). The germline V gene encodes CDR1 MNHEY and CDR2 SVGAGI. Deletions cut 2 bases from V and 6 bases from J, with 15 bases between. This CDR3 region has 15 residues. The CDR3 loop is CASSYKSGGADTQYF. CDR3 sequence (DNA): TGTGCCAGCAGTTACAAATCGGGGGGCGCGGATACGCAGTATTTT.

V is TRBV29-1 and J is TRBJ2-5, with D perhaps matching TRBD2 (7 bases). CDR3 length: 14 amino acids. Trimming stripped 3 bases from V and 5 bases from J, with 16 bases between. The germline V gene encodes CDR1 SQVTM and CDR2 ANQGSEA. CDR3 amino acids: CSVDLRGGAETQYF. The CDR3 DNA follows: TGCAGCGTTGATTTGAGGGGGGGGGCGGAGACCCAGTACTTC.

V usage is TRBV7-2 and J usage is TRBJ2-7; 8 nucleotides line up with TRBD1. Trimming took 6 bases from V and 7 from J; bases not matched to a gene: 11. The CDR3 spans 14 residues. The germline gives CDR1 SGHTA, CDR2 FQGNSA. CDR3: CASSSRTGLMEQYF. The CDR3 DNA reads TGTGCCAGCAGTTCTCGGACAGGGCTTATGGAGCAGTACTTC.

This chain uses TRBV5-1 with TRBJ2-3; no clear D. Germline lookup yields CDR1 SGHRS and CDR2 YFSETQ. V lost 0 bases and J 2 bases, leaving 7 bases between the germline ends. This CDR3 is 14 amino acids long. Written as DNA, the CDR3 is TGCGCCAGCAGCTTGGGACATTCCACAGATACGCAGTATTTT. Its protein product is CASSLGHSTDTQYF.

The rearrangement uses TRBV5-1 and TRBJ2-1, with TRBD2 identical over 11 bases. This CDR3 region has 19 residues. V shed 1 base and J 0 bases; nucleotides not matched to a gene: 9. Germline lookup yields CDR1 SGHRS and CDR2 YFSETQ. The CDR3 DNA follows: TGCGCCAGCAGCTTGATGGGCCGGACTAGCGGGCCCTCCTACAATGAGCAGTTCTTC. Translation: CASSLMGRTSGPSYNEQFF.

The V gene is TRBV28, the J gene TRBJ2-7; 7 bases map to TRBD1. V shed 3 bases, J shed 6 bases, and the junction held 8 bases outside the gene matches. In germline, CDR1 is MDHEN, CDR2 SYDVKM. This CDR3 is 14 amino acids long. DNA of the CDR3: TGTGCCAGCAGTTTCATGACAGGGATCGGCGAGCAGTACTTC. Amino acid sequence: CASSFMTGIGEQYF. Full variable domain (remainder filled in from reference TRBV28 and TRBJ2-7): DVKVTQSSRYLVKRTGEKVFLECVQDMDHENMFWYRQDPGLGLRLIYFSYDVKMKEKGDIPEGYSVSREKKERFSLILESASTNQTSMYLCASSFMTGIGEQYFGPGTRLTVT.

The count of this clone is one. The chain carries TRBV7-2 and TRBJ2-1; D remains unclear. CDR3 length: 13 residues. Germline assignment: CDR1 SGHTA and CDR2 FQGNSA. V lost 1 base, J lost 4 bases, and 5 bases lay in between. This chain's CDR3 is CASSLGEYNEQFF. In DNA form, the CDR3 reads TGTGCCAGCAGCTTAGGAGAATACAATGAGCAGTTCTTC.

This clone is a singleton in its sample. V is TRBV27 and J is TRBJ1-1; tentatively, D is TRBD1 (6 bases). Germline V gene data show CDR1 as MNHEY and CDR2 as SMNVEV (reference sequence). CDR3 size: 14 residues. Trimming took off 5 bases at V and 5 bases at J, with 15 bases between the two ends. This chain's CDR3 is CASSLRGRGTEAFF. CDR3 sequence (DNA): TGTGCCAGCAGTCTGAGGGGGAGAGGGACTGAAGCTTTCTTT.

The genes are TRBV28 and TRBJ2-3; D is unresolved. The length of the CDR3 is 13 residues. Looked up from germline, CDR1 is MDHEN and CDR2 is SYDVKM. The V end was cut by 4 bases, the J end by 2 bases, with 7 bases between. For the CDR3, the DNA is TGTGCCAGCAGTTCGTCTTTCACAGATACGCAGTATTTT. It codes for CASSSSFTDTQYF.

This clone was seen more than once but under ten times. The sample holds other DNA sequences that translate to the same CDR3. The rearrangement uses TRBV6-5 and TRBJ2-1, with 7 bases aligning to TRBD1. The germline V gene encodes CDR1 MNHEY and CDR2 SVGAGI. CDR3 size: 13 residues. V was pared by 6 bases and J by 5 bases, with 4 bases of the junction left unmatched. The CDR3 DNA is TGTGCCAGCAGGGCGGACAGGAACAATGAGCAGTTCTTC. Encoded protein: CASRADRNNEQFF.

This clone was seen a single time. The chain carries TRBV5-6 and TRBJ2-5; maybe TRBD1 (6 bases). The CDR3 contains 14 residues. Trimming took 5 bases from V and 5 from J, leaving 16 bases between them. Germline V lookup: CDR1 SGHDT, CDR2 YYEEEE. CDR3 coding DNA: TGTGCCAGCAGTTTTGGTTCAGGGGTTGAGACCCAGTACTTC. Translation: CASSFGSGVETQYF.

The chain is built from TRBV27 and TRBJ1-5; no definite D call. The CDR3 spans 11 residues. With 4 bases removed from V and 5 bases from J, the gap between germline ends came to 3 bases. Germline CDR1 and CDR2: MNHEY and SMNVEV (reference sequence). CDR3 protein: CASSSYQPQHF. CDR3 DNA: TGTGCCAGCAGTTCTTATCAGCCCCAGCATTTT.

The chain is built from TRBV28 and TRBJ1-2, with 8 bases identical to TRBD1. From germline, CDR1 is MDHEN and CDR2 SYDVKM. This CDR3 contains 14 residues. V lost 6 bases to trimming and J lost 8 bases; unmatched junction nucleotides: 11. The CDR3 DNA sequence: TGTGCCAGCAGAGCAGGGGGCCAGTTGTGGGGCTACACCTTC. Translation: CASRAGGQLWGYTF.

The rearrangement uses TRBV9 and TRBJ1-2, with D possibly being TRBD1 (6 bases). The CDR3 sequence is 14 residues long. V was trimmed by 3 bases and J by 5 bases, leaving 14 bases between them. CDR1 SGDLS and CDR2 YYNGEE come from the germline V gene. The CDR3 DNA reads as TGTGCCAGCAGCGGTGAGGGGGTGCTTTATGGCTACACCTTC. As protein: CASSGEGVLYGYTF. The full variable domain, with the rest looked up from reference TRBV9 and TRBJ1-2, is DSGVTQTPKHLITATGQRVTLRCSPRSGDLSVYWYQQSLDQGLQFLIQYYNGEERAKGNILERFSAQQFPDLHSELNLSSLELGDSALYFCASSGEGVLYGYTFGSGTRLTVV.

Notes on this clone: This same CDR3 is encoded by further DNA sequences in the sample. V is TRBV2 and J is TRBJ1-2; no clear D. V was trimmed by 11 bases and J by 6 bases, leaving 13 bases between them. Per the germline V gene, CDR1 is SNHLY and CDR2 is FYNNEI. The CDR3 has 11 residues. The DNA of the CDR3 is TGTGCCGGCGGGAGAACCGATGGCTACACCTTC. This encodes CAGGRTDGYTF.

The chain links TRBV7-9 to TRBJ2-7; possibly TRBD1 for D (5 bases). The germline V and J ends were trimmed by 5 bases and 2 bases, with 10 bases remaining between them. Looked up from germline, CDR1 is SEHNR and CDR2 is FQNEAQ (reference sequence). The CDR3 covers 13 residues. The CDR3 loop reads CASSPGSAYEQYF. In DNA form, the CDR3 reads TGTGCCAGCAGCCCAGGGTCAGCCTACGAGCAGTACTTC.